Presented here are 32 T cell receptor beta chains from one specimen sequenced in a study of Ad26.COV2.S vaccination and SARS-CoV-2 variants. Treatment defined: roughly 20 received Ad26.COV2.S at low or high dose, single or two shots; several received placebo; per-sample allocation not given. Samples analyzed were those drawn on day 63 after the first vaccine or placebo injection. The data were produced by immunoSEQ multiplex PCR, yet TCRdb's version contains in-frame clones alone and is incomplete. Here the sample spans 300,000 to 350,000 clones, about nine tenths being singletons. The specimen comprised peripheral blood, sampled in a trial of Ad26.COV2.S vaccine versus placebo. All receptors derive from a person between 18 and 65 years old who received the Ad26.COV2.S COVID-19 vaccine or a placebo.

The rearrangement links TRBV7-9 to TRBJ1-6; no definite D call. The CDR3 has 14 amino acids. Germline CDR1 and CDR2: SEHNR and FQNEAQ (reference sequence). V gave up 0 bases and J gave up 7 bases, with 7 bases separating them. CDR3: CASSLAPLNSPLHF. DNA for the CDR3: TGTGCCAGCAGCTTAGCGCCTCTCAATTCACCCCTCCACTTT.

V gene TRBV9 combines with J gene TRBJ2-3; D is uncertain. V was clipped by 3 bases and J by 2 bases, with 16 bases between them. CDR3 length: 16 amino acids. Per the germline V gene, CDR1 is SGDLS and CDR2 is YYNGEE. As DNA, the CDR3 is TGTGCCAGCAGCGCCCCTGTCTACCGTTTCACAGATACGCAGTATTTT. It yields the protein CASSAPVYRFTDTQYF.

The chain links TRBV5-1 to TRBJ1-2, with TRBD1 matching over 9 bases. CDR1 SGHRS and CDR2 YFSETQ come from the germline V gene. This CDR3 has 16 residues. V was clipped by 4 bases and J by 8 bases; unmatched bases: 15. CDR3 loop: CASSPAPQQGAGGYTF. CDR3 coding DNA: TGCGCCAGCAGCCCTGCCCCCCAACAGGGGGCGGGAGGCTACACCTTC.

The V call is TRBV7-9, the J call TRBJ2-3; D uncertain. The germline V gene encodes CDR1 SEHNR and CDR2 FQNEAQ (reference sequence). Trimming stripped 7 bases from V and 5 bases from J, with 16 bases between. The CDR3 spans 14 residues. The CDR3 DNA is TGTGCCAGCACCCTCAAGGCCCCTCTAGATACGCAGTATTTT. Amino acid sequence: CASTLKAPLDTQYF.

The chain joins TRBV4-2 to TRBJ2-5; D perhaps matches TRBD2 (6 bases). Trimming cost V 7 bases and J 4 bases, with 25 bases left between them. Germline V CDR1 and CDR2: LGHNA, YNFKEQ. There are 17 residues in the CDR3. The CDR3 bases are TGTGCCAGCACCTCAGAGGTAGCGGCACCCCTGGGAGAGACCCAGTACTTC. It translates to CASTSEVAAPLGETQYF.

The chain is built from TRBV19 and TRBJ2-1; 10 bases match TRBD2. CDR3 length: 16 amino acids. After removal of 6 bases from V and 6 bases from J, the junction contained 11 bases not matched to a gene. From germline, CDR1 is LNHDA and CDR2 SQIVND (reference sequence). The CDR3 DNA follows: TGTGCCAGTAGCGAAGCGGGAGGGCCTAGGGGCAATGAGCAGTTCTTC. Translating gives CASSEAGGPRGNEQFF. Drawing the rest from reference TRBV19 and TRBJ2-1, the complete variable domain is DGGITQSPKYLFRKEGQNVTLSCEQNLNHDAMYWYRQDPGQGLRLIYYSQIVNDFQKGDIAEGYSVSREKKESFPLTVTSAQKNPTAFYLCASSEAGGPRGNEQFFGPGTRLTVL.

The chain carries TRBV5-6 and TRBJ2-1, with 10 bases aligning to TRBD2. The CDR3 has 17 amino acids. Trimming took 0 bases from V and 3 from J; bases not matched to a gene: 6. Germline V gene lookup returns CDR1 SGHDT and CDR2 YYEEEE. CDR3 loop: CASSLDTSGTFYNEQFF. The DNA of the CDR3 is TGTGCCAGCAGCTTGGATACTAGCGGGACCTTCTACAATGAGCAGTTCTTC. Variable domain in full (rest from reference TRBV5-6 and TRBJ2-1): DAGVTQSPTHLIKTRGQQVTLRCSPKSGHDTVSWYQQALGQGPQFIFQYYEEEERQRGNFPDRFSGHQFPNYSSELNVNALLLGDSALYLCASSLDTSGTFYNEQFFGPGTRLTVL.

This chain uses TRBV18 with TRBJ1-4, with 9 nucleotides matching TRBD1. The V and J ends lost 6 bases and 8 bases, in that order; junction bases with no gene match: 10. CDR1 is KGHSH, CDR2 LQKENI, per germline. The CDR3 loop spans 15 amino acids. CDR3 sequence (DNA): TGTGCCAGCTCCCTCGACAGGGGGATGCAAGAAAAACTGTTTTTT. The encoded protein is CASSLDRGMQEKLFF.

This clone was counted once. CDR3 sequence (DNA): TGTGCCAGCAGCTATCGGAACAGGGGAATCGAGCAGTACTTC. Protein product: CASSYRNRGIEQYF. The chain recombines TRBV3-1 (or the pseudogene TRBV3-2) with TRBJ2-7; 7 bases are a match to TRBD1. Germline-derived CDR1 and CDR2 are LGHDT and YNNKEL (reference sequence). CDR3 size: 14 residues. V dropped 5 bases and J dropped 6; count of bases not matched to a gene: 10.

The gene calls are TRBV19 and TRBJ1-1, with D possibly TRBD1 on 6 matching bases. The CDR3 length is 13 residues. The V end lost 2 bases, the J end lost 4 bases, and 8 bases lay between the germline ends. In germline, CDR1 is LNHDA, CDR2 SQIVND (reference sequence). CDR3 amino acids: CASSITGLTEAFF. CDR3 DNA: TGTGCCAGTAGTATAACAGGGCTCACTGAAGCTTTCTTT.

The V gene is TRBV19, the J gene TRBJ2-1; 9 positions agree with TRBD1. V shed 5 bases, J shed 3 bases, and the junction held 8 bases outside the gene matches. This CDR3 is built from 16 residues. Germline CDR1 and CDR2: LNHDA and SQIVND (reference sequence). DNA of the CDR3: TGTGCCAGTAGTTTGGGGGGACAGGGTAGCTACAATGAGCAGTTCTTC. Protein: CASSLGGQGSYNEQFF.

The CDR3 here is CASTEGLNTEAFF. Here the CDR3 DNA reads TGTGCCAGCACGGAGGGGCTAAACACTGAAGCTTTCTTT. The V gene is TRBV6-5, the J gene TRBJ1-1; D perhaps matches TRBD1 (5 bases). Per germline, CDR1 MNHEY and CDR2 SVGAGI. V was pared by 7 bases and J by 2 bases, with 11 bases between. This CDR3 is 13 amino acids long.

The chain employs TRBV18 and TRBJ2-3; D not certain. V was clipped by 3 bases and J by 2 bases, with 12 bases between them. Germline V gene data show CDR1 as KGHSH and CDR2 as LQKENI. The CDR3 spans 15 residues. The CDR3 DNA is TGTGCCAGCTCACCGACGCCCCCTTTCACAGATACGCAGTATTTT. Its translation: CASSPTPPFTDTQYF. Filled out from reference TRBV18 and TRBJ2-3, the complete variable domain reads NAGVMQNPRHLVRRRGQEARLRCSPMKGHSHVYWYRQLPEEGLKFMVYLQKENIIDESGMPKERFSAEFPKEGPSILRIQQVVRGDSAAYFCASSPTPPFTDTQYFGPGTRLTVL.

The J gene is TRBJ2-3, the V gene TRBV19; a possible D gene is TRBD2 (7 bases). This CDR3 region has 13 residues. Trimming shortened V by 4 bases and J by 8 bases, and 13 bases separated the two germline ends. Per germline, CDR1 LNHDA and CDR2 SQIVND (reference sequence). This CDR3 reads CASSRGGGFTQYF. The CDR3 DNA reads as TGTGCCAGTAGTAGAGGGGGGGGTTTTACGCAGTATTTT. Together with reference TRBV19 and TRBJ2-3, the CDR3 gives the full variable domain: DGGITQSPKYLFRKEGQNVTLSCEQNLNHDAMYWYRQDPGQGLRLIYYSQIVNDFQKGDIAEGYSVSREKKESFPLTVTSAQKNPTAFYLCASSRGGGFTQYFGPGTRLTVL.

The V and J genes are TRBV11-2 and TRBJ1-1; TRBD1 matches at 8 bases. CDR1 is SGHAT and CDR2 is FQNNGV in the germline V gene. The length of the CDR3 is 15 residues. Trimming took 5 bases from V and 0 from J; bases not matched to a gene: 5. CDR3 amino acids: CASSAGQGMNTEAFF. DNA of the CDR3: TGTGCCAGCAGCGCCGGACAGGGTATGAACACTGAAGCTTTCTTT.

This clone showed up just a few times. The same CDR3 arises from other DNA sequences in this sample as well. This rearrangement joins TRBV27 to TRBJ1-5; no definite D call. The CDR3 contains 13 residues. Germline V CDR1 and CDR2: MNHEY, SMNVEV (reference sequence). Deletions cut 3 bases from V and 3 bases from J, with 6 bases between. CDR3 sequence: CASSFGVNQPQHF. DNA for the CDR3: TGTGCCAGCAGTTTTGGGGTCAATCAGCCCCAGCATTTT.

The chain is built from TRBV27 and TRBJ2-1, with 10 bases matching TRBD2. With 3 bases clipped from V and 4 bases from J, the junction kept 3 bases outside the gene matches. In germline, CDR1 is MNHEY, CDR2 SMNVEV (reference sequence). The CDR3 extends over 15 amino acids. The CDR3 sequence: CASSLGAGGYNEQFF. The CDR3 nucleotides read TGTGCCAGCAGTTTGGGAGCGGGAGGGTACAATGAGCAGTTCTTC.

This chain links TRBV27 with TRBJ1-1; D possibly corresponds to TRBD1 (5 bases). The CDR3 sequence is 14 residues long. Per germline, CDR1 MNHEY and CDR2 SMNVEV (reference sequence). V lost 5 bases to trimming and J lost 1 base, with 11 bases between them. The CDR3 reads CASSRPGGNTEAFF. The CDR3 bases are TGTGCCAGCAGTCGACCGGGGGGGAACACTGAAGCTTTCTTT.

Only a few counts were recorded for this clone. The genes are TRBV7-2 and TRBJ2-7, with 10 bases matching TRBD2. The CDR3 totals 16 residues. Losses at the gene ends were 1 base for V and 2 bases for J; bases not matched to a gene: 5. Germline lookup yields CDR1 SGHTA and CDR2 FQGNSA. CDR3 in amino acids: CASSLGSSGGTYEQYF. In DNA, the CDR3 is TGTGCCAGCAGCTTAGGGTCTAGCGGGGGTACCTACGAGCAGTACTTC.

This chain connects TRBV6-6 to TRBJ2-6, with unresolved D. Trimming removed 7 bases at V and 4 bases at J, with 14 bases between. The germline gives CDR1 MNHNY, CDR2 SVGAGI (reference sequence). CDR3 length: 15 residues. CDR3 sequence (DNA): TGTGCCAGCAACCGTATCGGTCTAGGGGCCAACGTCCTGACTTTC. This sequence encodes CASNRIGLGANVLTF.

The rearrangement links TRBV5-6 to TRBJ2-7; TRBD1 matches at 7 bases. The trim removed 5 bases at V and 7 bases at J, leaving 12 bases unmatched. The CDR3 contains 14 residues. Germline V gene data show CDR1 as SGHDT and CDR2 as YYEEEE. The CDR3 loop is CASRPGPGQREQYF. In DNA, the CDR3 is TGTGCCAGCAGACCCGGACCGGGACAGAGGGAGCAGTACTTC.

This rearrangement joins TRBV7-2 to TRBJ1-2, with 8 positions matching TRBD1. The germline CDR1 and CDR2 sequences are SGHTA and FQGNSA. This CDR3 has 15 residues. With V trimmed by 5 bases and J by 3 bases, 8 bases remained unmatched. CDR3 DNA: TGTGCCAGCAGCCTGCCCCAGGGGGCTCACTATGGCTACACCTTC. Amino acids: CASSLPQGAHYGYTF. Combining the CDR3 with reference TRBV7-2 and TRBJ1-2 gives the whole variable domain GAGVSQSPSNKVTEKGKDVELRCDPISGHTALYWYRQSLGQGLEFLIYFQGNSAPDKSGLPSDRFSAERTGGSVSTLTIQRTQQEDSAVYLCASSLPQGAHYGYTFGSGTRLTVV.

The V call is TRBV4-2, the J call TRBJ2-7, with D possibly matching TRBD1 (5 bases). Per germline, CDR1 LGHNA and CDR2 YNFKEQ. The CDR3 sequence is 13 residues long. The V and J ends lost 0 bases and 7 bases respectively, with 10 bases between them. The chain's CDR3 is CASSQDLGQEQYF. In nucleotides, the CDR3 is TGTGCCAGCAGCCAAGATTTGGGGCAGGAGCAGTACTTC.

The gene calls are TRBV18 and TRBJ2-5; 9 bases are shared with TRBD2. CDR1 is KGHSH and CDR2 is LQKENI in the germline V gene. Trimming took 3 bases from V and 5 from J; bases not matched to a gene: 13. This CDR3 is 17 amino acids long. CDR3 sequence reads: CASSPPRLAGGPETQYF. In DNA form, the CDR3 reads TGTGCCAGCTCACCTCCACGGTTGGCGGGAGGGCCGGAGACCCAGTACTTC.

Many counts were recorded for this clone. The V call is TRBV2, the J call TRBJ2-1; 7 nucleotides match TRBD2. J gave up 2 bases and V 6 bases, and 7 bases lay outside the gene matches. The CDR3 covers 15 residues. Looked up from germline, CDR1 is SNHLY and CDR2 is FYNNEI. The CDR3 DNA reads TGTGCCAGCAGACTGGGAGGGAGCGCCTACAATGAGCAGTTCTTC. Its translation: CASRLGGSAYNEQFF.

The CDR3 DNA follows: TGTGCCAGCAGCACGACCGGGACAGGGCTCTCCGAGCAGTACTTC. It translates to CASSTTGTGLSEQYF. V is TRBV7-9 and J is TRBJ2-7, with TRBD1 identical over 9 bases. The CDR3 runs to 15 residues. CDR1 and CDR2 from the germline V gene are SEHNR and FQNEAQ (reference sequence). J gave up 6 bases and V 5 bases, and 11 bases lay outside the gene matches.

The chain recombines TRBV5-1 with TRBJ1-3; D gene unclear. V dropped 0 bases and J dropped 2 bases, with 9 bases sitting between them. Germline CDR1 SGHRS, CDR2 YFSETQ. The CDR3 covers 15 residues. Here the CDR3 reads CASSLALSAGNTIYF. CDR3 nucleotide sequence: TGCGCCAGCAGCTTGGCTCTGTCGGCTGGAAACACCATATATTTT.

The chain is built from TRBV7-8 and TRBJ2-2; TRBD2 might be the D (6 bases). This CDR3 has 16 residues. The germline V gene has CDR1 SGHVS and CDR2 FQNEAQ. The V and J ends lost 1 base and 7 bases respectively, with 16 bases between them. The CDR3 sequence: CASSLGVGLGGGELFF. CDR3 coding DNA: TGTGCCAGCAGCTTAGGTGTGGGACTCGGGGGCGGGGAGCTGTTTTTT. Complete variable domain (other parts from reference TRBV7-8 and TRBJ2-2): GAGVSQSPRYKVAKRGQDVALRCDPISGHVSLFWYQQALGQGPEFLTYFQNEAQLDKSGLPSDRFFAERPEGSVSTLKIQRTQQEDSAVYLCASSLGVGLGGGELFFGEGSRLTVL.

This chain connects TRBV27 to TRBJ2-5; the D is unclear. Germline V lookup: CDR1 MNHEY, CDR2 SMNVEV (reference sequence). There are 14 residues in the CDR3. V lost 6 bases and J lost 1, with 12 bases in between. CDR3 nucleotides: TGTGCCAGCAGCAAGCTCGACTCCCAAGAGACCCAGTACTTC. Translating gives CASSKLDSQETQYF.

V gene TRBV18 combines with J gene TRBJ1-5; D is uncertain. Germline lookup yields CDR1 KGHSH and CDR2 LQKENI. V dropped 2 bases and J dropped 2 bases, with 7 bases sitting between them. CDR3 size: 14 residues. CDR3 in amino acids: CASSPGFGNQPQHF. The CDR3 DNA is TGTGCCAGCTCACCAGGTTTTGGCAATCAGCCCCAGCATTTT.

The chain couples TRBV12-3 or TRBV12-4 to TRBJ1-1; possible D gene TRBD1, 5 bases. Trimming took 6 bases from V and 5 from J, leaving 10 bases between them. The CDR3 has 12 amino acids. The CDR3 DNA reads TGTGCCAGCAGAAAACGACAGACTGAAGCTTTCTTT. Protein sequence: CASRKRQTEAFF.

The V gene is TRBV29-1, the J gene TRBJ2-2; 7 positions match TRBD1. Germline loops: CDR1 SQVTM, CDR2 ANQGSEA. The CDR3 is 15 amino acids. With 2 bases clipped from V and 1 base from J, the junction kept 4 bases outside the gene matches. DNA for the CDR3: TGCAGCGTTGAATCGGGACAGAAGAACACCGGGGAGCTGTTTTTT. It encodes CSVESGQKNTGELFF.